Below are 14 T cell receptor beta chains sequenced from a single sample in a study of patients and donors after allogeneic stem cell transplantation (TCRdb year 2020). Preparation of the library involved RT-PCR. The sequencer listed for this sample is NextSeq 550. TCRdb reran the public reads through fastp at Q25 and MiXCR, keeping productive beta chains. Rows are combined by CDR3 protein, so each entry shows the most common genes and DNA. The sample data list about 960,000 distinct CDR3 sequences, and roughly 17% of these were observed just once. The ten largest clones capture 5% to 6.5% of the sample. The sequenced sample was blood, either unsorted or a sorted T cell fraction (not recorded which). All receptors come from a human donor who was either an allogeneic HSCT recipient or a stem cell or donor lymphocyte infusion donor (not recorded which). It is not recorded whose cells these are; they may come from a transplant donor.

This clonotype has a handful of counts. CDR3 residues: CASSSTGTGGRDEQFF. CDR3 nucleotide sequence: TGCGCCAGCAGCTCTACCGGGACAGGGGGCCGGGATGAGCAGTTCTTC. This chain joins TRBV5-1 and TRBJ2-1, with 12 positions matching TRBD1. Unmatched junction bases numbered 9, after V lost 3 bases and J lost 8 bases. Per the germline V gene, CDR1 is SGHRS and CDR2 is YFSETQ. This CDR3 is 16 amino acids long.

This clonotype occurred a few times. Written as DNA, the CDR3 is TGCAGTGCTAGAGTATGGGGGCCTCGCACAGATACGCAGTATTTT. Amino acid sequence: CSARVWGPRTDTQYF. This rearrangement joins TRBV20-1 to TRBJ2-3; a weak D match, TRBD1 (6 bases). The ends were cut back, 1 base at V and 1 base at J, with 12 bases in the middle. Per germline, CDR1 DFQATT and CDR2 SNEGSKA (reference sequence). This CDR3 spans 15 amino acids.

This clonotype was seen a handful of times. The genes are TRBV20-1 and TRBJ2-7, with 9 bases fitting TRBD2. Trimming cost V 5 bases and J 7 bases; bases outside gene matches: 15. CDR3 length: 15 residues. Per germline, CDR1 DFQATT and CDR2 SNEGSKA (reference sequence). The CDR3 protein is CSASPLASGVSEQYF. The CDR3 nucleotides are TGCAGTGCTTCCCCTCTGGCTAGCGGGGTAAGTGAGCAGTACTTC.

This clonotype showed up just a few times. This rearrangement joins TRBV6-5 to TRBJ2-3; 7 positions match TRBD2. V lost 0 bases, J lost 5 bases, and 8 bases stayed unmatched. Germline CDR1 and CDR2: MNHEY and SVGAGI. CDR3 size: 16 residues. The CDR3 loop is CASSYSRGGPRDTQYF. In nucleotides, the CDR3 is TGTGCCAGCAGTTACTCGAGGGGAGGGCCGAGAGATACGCAGTATTTT.

This chain uses TRBV27 with TRBJ2-6; D is uncertain. The CDR3 covers 14 residues. Trimming cost V 2 bases and J 12 bases, with 14 bases left between them. From germline, CDR1 is MNHEY and CDR2 SMNVEV (reference sequence). CDR3 sequence (DNA): TGTGCCAGCAGTTTAGTCGAAAAGGGCGGCGTCCTGACTTTC. Amino acid sequence: CASSLVEKGGVLTF. The complete variable domain, with remaining parts taken from reference TRBV27 and TRBJ2-6, reads EAQVTQNPRYLITVTGKKLTVTCSQNMNHEYMSWYRQDPGLGLRQIYYSMNVEVTDKGDVPEGYKVSRKEKRNFPLILESPSPNQTSLYFCASSLVEKGGVLTFGAGSRLTVL.

The chain links TRBV9 to TRBJ2-5; D is perhaps TRBD2 (7 bases). The ends were cut back, 7 bases at V and 1 base at J, with 17 bases in the middle. CDR3 length equals 15 residues. Germline values: CDR1 SGDLS, CDR2 YYNGEE. The CDR3 region is CASSVGGGLQETQYF. The CDR3 coding sequence is TGTGCCAGCTCGGTGGGGGGGGGGCTCCAAGAGACCCAGTACTTC.

This clonotype was detected many times. The V call is TRBV4-1, the J call TRBJ1-1; D remains unclear. V lost 2 bases and J 0 bases, leaving 10 bases between the germline ends. The CDR3 has 15 residues. Germline V gene lookup returns CDR1 MGHRA and CDR2 YSYEKL. CDR3 region: CASSQRGFVNTEAFF. Written as DNA, the CDR3 is TGCGCCAGCAGCCAACGGGGATTCGTGAACACTGAAGCTTTCTTT.

This clonotype was seen only a few times. The V call is TRBV12-3 or TRBV12-4, the J call TRBJ2-2; D is possibly TRBD1 (5 bases). Trimming took 6 bases from V and 5 from J, leaving 13 bases between them. The CDR3 is made up of 14 amino acids. Written as DNA, the CDR3 is TGTGCCAGCAGGCTACTAAGGGGTACCGGGGAGCTGTTTTTT. It yields the protein CASRLLRGTGELFF.

This clonotype was detected only a few times. The rearrangement links TRBV20-1 to TRBJ2-7, with 11 positions matching TRBD2. The CDR3 is 14 amino acids. The junction had 5 bases not matched to a gene; V was cut back by 5 bases and J by 2 bases. Looked up from germline, CDR1 is DFQATT and CDR2 is SNEGSKA (reference sequence). CDR3 region: CSAGGTSGTYEQYF. The CDR3 DNA is TGCAGTGCTGGGGGGACTAGCGGAACCTACGAGCAGTACTTC.

This clonotype has only a few counts. This CDR3 reads CASTFQGASGGNEQFF. CDR3 coding DNA: TGTGCCAGCACCTTCCAGGGGGCTAGCGGGGGGAATGAGCAGTTCTTC. This chain joins TRBV7-2 and TRBJ2-1; TRBD2 agrees at 11 bases. The length of the CDR3 is 16 residues. Germline assignment: CDR1 SGHTA and CDR2 FQGNSA. The trim removed 7 bases at V and 7 bases at J, leaving 12 bases unmatched.

V and J are TRBV19 and TRBJ2-1; 10 nucleotides agree with TRBD2. The CDR3 is 15 amino acids. Germline CDR1 reads LNHDA; CDR2 reads SQIVND (reference sequence). The ends lost 3 bases at V and 4 bases at J; junction bases unmatched: 3. This chain's CDR3 is CASSIWTSGYNEQFF. CDR3 coding DNA: TGTGCCAGTAGTATCTGGACTAGCGGATACAATGAGCAGTTCTTC. Variable domain in full (rest from reference TRBV19 and TRBJ2-1): DGGITQSPKYLFRKEGQNVTLSCEQNLNHDAMYWYRQDPGQGLRLIYYSQIVNDFQKGDIAEGYSVSREKKESFPLTVTSAQKNPTAFYLCASSIWTSGYNEQFFGPGTRLTVL.

The chain has TRBV7-6 and TRBJ2-1; TRBD2 matches at 14 bases. Germline V gene sequence: CDR1 SGHVS, CDR2 FNYEAQ. This CDR3 is built from 18 residues. Trimming took 5 bases from V and 7 from J; bases not matched to a gene: 13. This CDR3 reads CASSETPQTSGRGNEQFF. The CDR3 DNA reads as TGTGCCAGCAGCGAAACCCCCCAGACTAGCGGGAGGGGAAATGAGCAGTTCTTC.

This clonotype came up a few times. The chain carries TRBV11-2 and TRBJ2-7, with D possibly being TRBD1 (5 bases). Germline-derived CDR1 and CDR2 are SGHAT and FQNNGV. V lost 0 bases to trimming and J lost 2 bases, with 8 bases between them. The CDR3 is made up of 14 amino acids. This CDR3 reads CASSLDAGTYEQYF. CDR3 coding DNA: TGTGCCAGCAGCTTAGACGCAGGGACCTACGAGCAGTACTTC.

This rearrangement joins TRBV29-1 to TRBJ2-1; D possibly uses TRBD1 or TRBD2 (5 bases each). Between the trimmed V and J ends, which lost 5 bases and 5 bases, there was a span of 16 bases. The CDR3 sequence is 14 residues long. Germline V gives CDR1 SQVTM, CDR2 ANQGSEA. The chain's CDR3 is CSVTGTVRDNEQFF. The CDR3 nucleotides are TGCAGCGTTACCGGGACGGTCCGGGACAATGAGCAGTTCTTC.